The rows below give T cell receptor beta chains drawn from one sample of a study of TIL therapy for anti-PD-1-resistant metastatic lung cancer. Sequencing used immunoSEQ multiplex PCR; TCRdb keeps in-frame clones, though not all of them. This sample has tens of thousands of clones, with 69% found just once. The sequencing here drew on blood, taken at baseline. Receptors originate from a person between 30 and 79 years old with non-small cell lung cancer. CDR3s include the opening cysteine and the closing phenylalanine or tryptophan. The D gene is left open where the match is weak. Rows may omit the clone size; those that give it use once, few, many or a size class.

>TRBV5-4|NA|TRBJ2-5|NA
TGTGCCAGCAGATCAGAAGGAAAGACCCAGTACTTC
CASRSEGKTQYF
>TRBV30|NA|TRBJ2-3|TRBD2
TGTGCCTGGAGGGCCCTTCTAGCGGGAAGCACAGATACGCAGTATTTT
CAWRALLAGSTDTQYF
>TRBV29-1|few|TRBJ1-2|NA
TGCAGCGTTGAAGGGACCGCAGGTGGCTACACCTTC
CSVEGTAGGYTF
>TRBV7-9|NA|TRBJ1-2|TRBD1
TGTGCCAGCAGCTTAGCGGCAGGGGGCGCCTATGGCTACACCTTC
CASSLAAGGAYGYTF
>TRBV28|few|TRBJ2-2|NA
TGTGCCAGCAGTTCCGGTAACCCCGGGGAGCTGTTTTTT
CASSSGNPGELFF
>TRBV27|NA|TRBJ2-1|NA
TGTGCCAGCAGTTTAGGGCCCAACTCCTACAATGAGCAGTTCTTC
CASSLGPNSYNEQFF
>TRBV6-1|few|TRBJ1-5|NA
TGTGCCAGCAGTGTTGGTCCAGGAGGGTATCAGCCCCAGCATTTT
CASSVGPGGYQPQHF
>TRBV18|NA|TRBJ1-1|TRBD1
TGTGCCAGCTCACCACCCTCGACAGGGATGGACACTGAAGCTTTCTTT
CASSPPSTGMDTEAFF
>TRBV6-5|NA|TRBJ1-6|NA
TGTGCCAGCAGTTTTTGGGGTAGAGGTTCCAATTCACCCCTCCACTTT
CASSFWGRGSNSPLHF
>TRBV7-9|NA|TRBJ2-7|TRBD2
TGTGCCAGCAGCAGTACTAGCGGGGCAACCTACGAGCAGTACTTC
CASSSTSGATYEQYF
>TRBV7-6|NA|TRBJ1-5|TRBD1
TGTGCCAGCAGCGCCGACAGGGATCAGCCCCAGCATTTT
CASSADRDQPQHF
>TRBV5-1|NA|TRBJ2-5|TRBD1
TGCGCCAGCAGCGTGAGACAGGGGGCAGGGGGAGAGACCCAGTACTTC
CASSVRQGAGGETQYF
>TRBV2|NA|TRBJ1-1|NA
TGTGCCAGCGGGACGGCAGAAGAAGCTTTCTTT
CASGTAEEAFF
>TRBV11-2|NA|TRBJ2-7|TRBD1
TGTGCCAGCAGCTCACTAGGACAGGCAAGCTCCTACGAGCAGTACTTC
CASSSLGQASSYEQYF
>TRBV4-1|NA|TRBJ1-5|NA
TGCGCCAGCAGCGGCACAGCAATTAGCAATCAGCCCCAGCATTTT
CASSGTAISNQPQHF
>TRBV7-2|NA|TRBJ1-5|NA
TGTGCCAGCAGCCTGACAGTCCTCAATCAGCCCCAGCATTTT
CASSLTVLNQPQHF
>TRBV28|NA|TRBJ1-1|NA
TGTGCCAGCAGTCCTAGGACTTTTTACACTGAAGCTTTCTTT
CASSPRTFYTEAFF
>TRBV19|few|TRBJ2-2|NA
TGTGCCGCGGCGCCCCGGGGCTACACCGGGGAGCTGTTTTTT
CAAAPRGYTGELFF
>TRBV7-3|NA|TRBJ2-7|TRBD2
TGTGCCAGCAGCTTAAACGGGGGGAATCTCTACGAGCAGTACTTC
CASSLNGGNLYEQYF
>TRBV18|NA|TRBJ1-3|NA
TGTGCCAGCTCACAAGAGGGATTCTCTGGAAACACCATATATTTT
CASSQEGFSGNTIYF
>TRBV7-9|NA|TRBJ1-3|NA
TGTGCCAGCAGCTACGTCGGGGAAAACACCATATATTTT
CASSYVGENTIYF
>TRBV2|NA|TRBJ1-2|NA
TGTGCCAGCAGCATCCGGGGGGGCGCTACCTATGGCTACACCTTC
CASSIRGGATYGYTF
>TRBV21-1|NA|TRBJ1-2|NA
TGTGCCAGCCAGGTCCCTAACTATGGCTACACCTTC
CASQVPNYGYTF
>TRBV9|NA|TRBJ2-6|TRBD2
TGTGCCAGCAGCGTTGGTAGCGGGAGGGCCCGGGTCCTGACTTTC
CASSVGSGRARVLTF
>TRBV5-1|NA|TRBJ1-6|NA
TGCGCCAGCAGCTTGGACGCAGGGAGTGGGTTTCCCCTCCACTTT
CASSLDAGSGFPLHF
>TRBV2|NA|TRBJ2-1|TRBD1
TGTGCCAGCATTAGGACAGGGAATTTTGGTGAGCAGTTCTTC
CASIRTGNFGEQFF